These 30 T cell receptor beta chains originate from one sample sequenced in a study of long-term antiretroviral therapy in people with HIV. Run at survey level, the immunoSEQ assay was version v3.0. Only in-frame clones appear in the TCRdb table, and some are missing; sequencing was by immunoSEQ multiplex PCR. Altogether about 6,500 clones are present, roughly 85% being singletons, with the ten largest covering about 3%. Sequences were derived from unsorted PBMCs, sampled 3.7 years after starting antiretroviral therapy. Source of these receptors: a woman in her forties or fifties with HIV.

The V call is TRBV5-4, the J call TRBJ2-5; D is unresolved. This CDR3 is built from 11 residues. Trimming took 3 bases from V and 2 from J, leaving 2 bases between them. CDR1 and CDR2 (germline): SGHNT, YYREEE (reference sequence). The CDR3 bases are TGTGCCAGCAGCTCACAAGAGACCCAGTACTTC. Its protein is CASSSQETQYF. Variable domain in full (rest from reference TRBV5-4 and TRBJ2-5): ETGVTQSPTHLIKTRGQQVTLRCSSQSGHNTVSWYQQALGQGPQFIFQYYREEENGRGNFPPRFSGLQFPNYSSELNVNALELDDSALYLCASSSQETQYFGPGTRLLVL.

This chain's CDR3 is CASSPGTIYNEQFF. Written as DNA, the CDR3 is TGTGCCAGCAGTCCCGGGACCATATACAATGAGCAGTTCTTC. The rearrangement links TRBV6-1 to TRBJ2-1; D might be TRBD1 or TRBD2, each matching 5 bases. CDR3 length: 14 residues. Trimming took 5 bases from V and 4 from J, leaving 12 bases between them. CDR1 is MNHNS and CDR2 is SASEGT in the germline V gene.

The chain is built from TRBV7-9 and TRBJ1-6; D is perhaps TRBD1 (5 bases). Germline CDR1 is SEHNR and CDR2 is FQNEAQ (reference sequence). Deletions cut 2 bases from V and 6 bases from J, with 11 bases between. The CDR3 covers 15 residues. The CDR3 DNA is TGTGCCAGCAGCTTATCTCCAGGGCCTAATTCACCCCTCCACTTT. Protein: CASSLSPGPNSPLHF.

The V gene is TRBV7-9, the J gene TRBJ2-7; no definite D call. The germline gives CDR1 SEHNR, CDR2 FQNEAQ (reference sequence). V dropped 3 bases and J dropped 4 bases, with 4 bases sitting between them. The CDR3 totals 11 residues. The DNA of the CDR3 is TGTGCCAGCAGCTTGGAATACGAGCAGTACTTC. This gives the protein CASSLEYEQYF. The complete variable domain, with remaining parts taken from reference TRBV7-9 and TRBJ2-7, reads DTGVSQNPRHKITKRGQNVTFRCDPISEHNRLYWYRQTLGQGPEFLTYFQNEAQLEKSRLLSDRFSAERPKGSFSTLEIQRTEQGDSAMYLCASSLEYEQYFGPGTRLTVT.

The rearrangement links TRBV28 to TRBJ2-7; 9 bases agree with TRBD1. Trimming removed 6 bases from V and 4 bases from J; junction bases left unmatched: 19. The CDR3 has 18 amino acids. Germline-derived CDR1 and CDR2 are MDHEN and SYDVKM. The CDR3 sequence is CASRPAFYRGPPGYEQYF. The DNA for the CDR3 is TGTGCCAGCAGACCAGCCTTTTACAGGGGGCCCCCTGGGTACGAGCAGTACTTC.

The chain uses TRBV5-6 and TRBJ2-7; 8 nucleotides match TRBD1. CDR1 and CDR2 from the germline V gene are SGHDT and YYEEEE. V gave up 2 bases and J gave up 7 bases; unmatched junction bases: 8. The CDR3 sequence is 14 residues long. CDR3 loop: CASSLDGQGGEQYF. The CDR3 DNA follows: TGTGCCAGCAGCTTAGACGGACAGGGTGGTGAGCAGTACTTC.

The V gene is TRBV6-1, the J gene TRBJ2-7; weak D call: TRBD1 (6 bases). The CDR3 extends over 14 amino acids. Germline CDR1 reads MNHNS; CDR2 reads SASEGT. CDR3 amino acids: CAGKPGTFSYEQYF. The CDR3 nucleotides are TGTGCTGGAAAACCCGGGACATTTTCCTACGAGCAGTACTTC.

The CDR3 spells CASSLNPYNEQFF. The CDR3 nucleotides are TGTGCCAGCAGCTTAAACCCCTACAATGAGCAGTTCTTC. The chain carries TRBV7-3 and TRBJ2-1; D is undetermined. The germline CDR1 and CDR2 sequences are SGHTA and FQGTGA. V was pared by 1 base and J by 2 bases, with 3 bases between. There are 13 residues in the CDR3.

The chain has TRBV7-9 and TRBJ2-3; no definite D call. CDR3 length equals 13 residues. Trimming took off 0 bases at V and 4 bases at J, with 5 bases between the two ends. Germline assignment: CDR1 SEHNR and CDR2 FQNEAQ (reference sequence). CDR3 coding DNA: TGTGCCAGCAGCTTAGCCGGAGCAGATACGCAGTATTTT. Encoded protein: CASSLAGADTQYF.

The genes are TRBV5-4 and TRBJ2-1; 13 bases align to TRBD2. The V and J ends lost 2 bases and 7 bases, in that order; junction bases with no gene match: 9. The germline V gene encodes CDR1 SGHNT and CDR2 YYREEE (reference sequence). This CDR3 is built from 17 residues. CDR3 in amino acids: CASSLEGPTSGRNEQFF. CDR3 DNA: TGTGCCAGCAGCTTAGAAGGCCCGACTAGCGGGAGGAATGAGCAGTTCTTC.

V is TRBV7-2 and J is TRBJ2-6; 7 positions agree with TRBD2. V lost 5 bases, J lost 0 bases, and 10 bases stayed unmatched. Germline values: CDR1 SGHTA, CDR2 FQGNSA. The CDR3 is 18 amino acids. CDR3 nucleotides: TGTGCCAGCAGCCCTCCCGGGGGACTAATCTCTGGGGCCAACGTCCTGACTTTC. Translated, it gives CASSPPGGLISGANVLTF.

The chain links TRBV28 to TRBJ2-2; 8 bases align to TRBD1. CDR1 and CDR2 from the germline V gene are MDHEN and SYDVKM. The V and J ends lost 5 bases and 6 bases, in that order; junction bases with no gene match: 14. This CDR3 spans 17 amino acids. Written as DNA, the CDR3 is TGTGCCAGCAGTCCCCTCCGGGACAGGCCCGATTCCGGGGAGCTGTTTTTT. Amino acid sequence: CASSPLRDRPDSGELFF.

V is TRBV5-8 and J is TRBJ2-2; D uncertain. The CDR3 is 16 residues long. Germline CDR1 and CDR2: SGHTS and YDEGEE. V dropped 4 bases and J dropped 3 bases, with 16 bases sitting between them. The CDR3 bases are TGTGCCAGCAGCATACAGACGGTGCGCTACACCGGGGAGCTGTTTTTT. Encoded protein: CASSIQTVRYTGELFF.

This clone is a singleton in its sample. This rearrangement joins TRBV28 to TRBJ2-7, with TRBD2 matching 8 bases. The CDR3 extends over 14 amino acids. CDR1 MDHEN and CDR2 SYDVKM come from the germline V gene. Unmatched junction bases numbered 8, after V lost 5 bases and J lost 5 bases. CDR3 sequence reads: CASSLLLAAHEQYF. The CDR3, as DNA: TGTGCCAGCAGTCTCCTACTAGCGGCCCACGAGCAGTACTTC.

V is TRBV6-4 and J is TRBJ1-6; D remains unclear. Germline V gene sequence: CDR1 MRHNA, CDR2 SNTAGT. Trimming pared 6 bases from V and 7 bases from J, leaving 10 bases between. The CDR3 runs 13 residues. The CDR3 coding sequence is TGTGCCAGCAGCCAGGACGGGAATTCACCCCTCCACTTT. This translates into CASSQDGNSPLHF.

In DNA form, the CDR3 reads TGTGCCAGCAGCTTGTCGGGGAGCACAGATACGCAGTATTTT. Encoded protein: CASSLSGSTDTQYF. V is TRBV5-8 and J is TRBJ2-3; D might be TRBD2 (5 bases). This CDR3 contains 14 residues. The ends were cut back, 1 base at V and 0 bases at J, with 6 bases in the middle. CDR1 is SGHTS and CDR2 is YDEGEE in the germline V gene.

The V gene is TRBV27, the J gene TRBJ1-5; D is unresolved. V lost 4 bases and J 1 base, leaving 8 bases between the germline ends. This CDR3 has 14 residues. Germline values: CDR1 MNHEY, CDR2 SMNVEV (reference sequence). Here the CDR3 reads CASSSLQSNQPQHF. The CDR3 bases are TGTGCCAGCAGTTCCCTACAGAGCAATCAGCCCCAGCATTTT.

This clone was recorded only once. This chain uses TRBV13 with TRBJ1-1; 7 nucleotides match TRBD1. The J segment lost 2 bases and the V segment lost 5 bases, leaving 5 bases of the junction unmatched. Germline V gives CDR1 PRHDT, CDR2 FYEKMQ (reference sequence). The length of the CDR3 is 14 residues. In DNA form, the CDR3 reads TGTGCCAGCAGCGAAGACAGGGTTAACACTGAAGCTTTCTTT. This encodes CASSEDRVNTEAFF.

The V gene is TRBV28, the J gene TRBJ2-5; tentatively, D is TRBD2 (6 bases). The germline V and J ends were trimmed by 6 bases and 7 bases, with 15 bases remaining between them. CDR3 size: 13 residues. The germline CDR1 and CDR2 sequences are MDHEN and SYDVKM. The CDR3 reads CASREVLAGTQYF. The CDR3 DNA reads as TGTGCCAGCAGGGAAGTACTAGCTGGGACCCAGTACTTC.

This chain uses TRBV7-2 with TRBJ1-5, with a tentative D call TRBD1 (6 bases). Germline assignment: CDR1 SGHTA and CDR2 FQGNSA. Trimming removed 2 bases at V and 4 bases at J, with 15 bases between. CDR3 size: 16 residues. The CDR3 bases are TGTGCCAGCAGCTTATTGGGGGCGGGCAGTAATCAGCCCCAGCATTTT. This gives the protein CASSLLGAGSNQPQHF.

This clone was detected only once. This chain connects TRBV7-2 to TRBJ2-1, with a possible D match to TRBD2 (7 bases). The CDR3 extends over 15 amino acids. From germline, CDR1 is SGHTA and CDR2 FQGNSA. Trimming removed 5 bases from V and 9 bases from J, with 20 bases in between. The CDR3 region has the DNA TGTGCCAGCAGCCAACTGGGGGGGCGGAAGGGTGAGCAGTTCTTC. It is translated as CASSQLGGRKGEQFF.

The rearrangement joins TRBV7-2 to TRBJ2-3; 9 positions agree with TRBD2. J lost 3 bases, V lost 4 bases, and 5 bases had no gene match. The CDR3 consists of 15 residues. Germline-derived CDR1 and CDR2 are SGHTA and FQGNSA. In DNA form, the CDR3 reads TGTGCCAGCAGCTGGGGCGGGGGGGAGACAGATACGCAGTATTTT. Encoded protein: CASSWGGGETDTQYF.

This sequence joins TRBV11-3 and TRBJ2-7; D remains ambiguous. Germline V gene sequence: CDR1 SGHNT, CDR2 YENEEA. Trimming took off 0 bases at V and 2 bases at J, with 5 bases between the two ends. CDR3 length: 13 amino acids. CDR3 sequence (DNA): TGTGCCAGCAGCTTAGATTCGACCTACGAGCAGTACTTC. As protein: CASSLDSTYEQYF. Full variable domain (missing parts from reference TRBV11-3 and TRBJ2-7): EAGVVQSPRYKIIEKKQPVAFWCNPISGHNTLYWYLQNLGQGPELLIRYENEEAVDDSQLPKDRFSAERLKGVDSTLKIQPAELGDSAVYLCASSLDSTYEQYFGPGTRLTVT.

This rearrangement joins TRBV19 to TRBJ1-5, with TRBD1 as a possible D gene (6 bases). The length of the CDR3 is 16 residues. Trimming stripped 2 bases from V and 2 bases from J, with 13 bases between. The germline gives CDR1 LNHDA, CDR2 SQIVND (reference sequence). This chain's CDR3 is CASSISRGRGNQPQHF. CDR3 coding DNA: TGTGCCAGTAGTATAAGCAGGGGTAGGGGCAATCAGCCCCAGCATTTT.

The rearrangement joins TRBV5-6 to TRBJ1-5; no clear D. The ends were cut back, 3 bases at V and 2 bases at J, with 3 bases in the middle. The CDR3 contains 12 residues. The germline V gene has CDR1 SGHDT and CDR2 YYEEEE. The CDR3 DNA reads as TGTGCCAGCAGCTCTGGCAATCAGCCCCAGCATTTT. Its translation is CASSSGNQPQHF.

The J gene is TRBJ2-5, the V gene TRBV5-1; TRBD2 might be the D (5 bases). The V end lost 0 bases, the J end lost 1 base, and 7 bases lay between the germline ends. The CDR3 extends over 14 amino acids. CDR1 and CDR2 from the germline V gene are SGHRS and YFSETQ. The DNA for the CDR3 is TGCGCCAGCAGCTTGGGGGGAGTCCAAGAGACCCAGTACTTC. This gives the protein CASSLGGVQETQYF.

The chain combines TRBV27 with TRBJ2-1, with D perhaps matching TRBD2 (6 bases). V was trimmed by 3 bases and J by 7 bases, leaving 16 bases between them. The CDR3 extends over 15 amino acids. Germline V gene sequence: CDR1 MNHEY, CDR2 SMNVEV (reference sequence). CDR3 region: CASSFLEGQSNEQFF. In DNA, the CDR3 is TGTGCCAGCAGTTTTTTGGAGGGCCAAAGTAATGAGCAGTTCTTC.

The CDR3 region has the DNA TGTGCCAGCAGCACCGAACAAGAGACCCAGTACTTC. It codes for CASSTEQETQYF. This chain joins TRBV6-6 and TRBJ2-5; D remains unclear. Trimming shortened V by 6 bases and J by 2 bases, and 7 bases separated the two germline ends. Germline CDR1 MNHNY, CDR2 SVGAGI (reference sequence). The CDR3 loop spans 12 amino acids.

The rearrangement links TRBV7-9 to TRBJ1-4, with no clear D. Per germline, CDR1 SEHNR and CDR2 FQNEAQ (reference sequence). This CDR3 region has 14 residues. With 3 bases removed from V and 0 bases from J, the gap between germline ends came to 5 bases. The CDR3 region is CASSFTATNEKLFF. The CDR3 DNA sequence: TGTGCCAGCAGCTTCACAGCAACTAATGAAAAACTGTTTTTT.

The CDR3: CASSIQGLGGYEQYF. The CDR3 DNA is TGTGCCAGTAGTATACAGGGACTCGGAGGGTACGAGCAGTACTTC. This chain links TRBV19 with TRBJ2-7; D is possibly TRBD2 (6 bases). Germline CDR1 reads LNHDA; CDR2 reads SQIVND (reference sequence). The CDR3 runs 15 residues. The V end lost 2 bases, the J end lost 4 bases, and 15 bases lay between the germline ends.